This TCR beta chain was found in a study of sequential checkpoint blockade in melanoma. Sequenced by immunoSEQ multiplex PCR; TCRdb stores in-frame clones only, minus some. Here the sample spans fewer than 35,000 clones, about 86% being singletons. Documented treatment: randomized to nivolumab then ipilimumab (arm A) or the reverse (arm B). The sequence came from a human donor with melanoma. The specimen comprised CD8+ T cells sorted from blood (inferred from file names), sampled from a patient given nivolumab and ipilimumab in sequence.

The CDR3 DNA sequence: TGCAGCGTTGACCCCTTAGGGACTTTCCAAGAGACCCAGTACTTC. This gives the protein CSVDPLGTFQETQYF. This chain connects TRBV29-1 to TRBJ2-5; TRBD2 might be the D (6 bases). CDR3 length equals 15 residues. The V end was cut by 3 bases, the J end by 1 base, with 15 bases between. The germline gives CDR1 SQVTM, CDR2 ANQGSEA.